The 11 T cell receptor beta chains in this list originate from one sample, sequenced in a study of long-term antiretroviral therapy in people with HIV. An immunoSEQ assay, version v3.0, was performed at survey level. Repertoires were generated with immunoSEQ multiplex PCR, while TCRdb's copy carries only in-frame clones and drops some. The table records fewer than 30,000 clones, roughly 88% of them present only once. The input for sequencing was unsorted PBMCs, taken 2.8 years after starting antiretroviral therapy. Receptors were obtained from a man aged 25 to 45 with HIV.

This chain joins TRBV20-1 and TRBJ2-3, with no clear D. The V end was cut by 1 base, the J end by 14 bases, with 13 bases between. This CDR3 is 11 amino acids long. Germline V gene lookup returns CDR1 DFQATT and CDR2 SNEGSKA (reference sequence). CDR3 bases: TGCAGTGCTAGAGTCCCAAATCACGGGTATTTT. Its translation is CSARVPNHGYF.

The chain links TRBV29-1 to TRBJ1-2, with a tentative D call TRBD1 (6 bases). The length of the CDR3 is 11 residues. Germline loops: CDR1 SQVTM, CDR2 ANQGSEA. V lost 5 bases and J lost 4, with 8 bases in between. CDR3: CSVQDSYGYTF. The CDR3 DNA reads TGCAGCGTTCAGGACAGCTATGGCTACACCTTC.

This rearrangement joins TRBV5-6 to TRBJ1-2; no clear D gene. V lost 4 bases and J lost 4, with 11 bases in between. This CDR3 has 13 amino acids. Germline values: CDR1 SGHDT, CDR2 YYEEEE. In DNA, the CDR3 is TGTGCCAGCAGCGATCAGCATACCTATGGCTACACCTTC. The encoded protein is CASSDQHTYGYTF.

With regard to this clone: The sample has other DNA sequences that encode this CDR3 too. The chain joins TRBV6-1 to TRBJ1-6; tentatively, D is TRBD1 (5 bases). Trimming removed 8 bases from V and 1 base from J, with 12 bases in between. CDR3 length: 15 residues. Germline loops: CDR1 MNHNS, CDR2 SASEGT. The CDR3 bases are TGTGCCAGCTGGGAGGGGTTTTCCTATAATTCACCCCTCCACTTT. It codes for CASWEGFSYNSPLHF.

V and J are TRBV9 and TRBJ2-3, with D perhaps assigned TRBD1 or TRBD2 (5 bases each). V was trimmed by 4 bases and J by 2 bases, leaving 17 bases between them. There are 16 residues in the CDR3. Germline-derived CDR1 and CDR2 are SGDLS and YYNGEE. CDR3 coding DNA: TGTGCCAGCAGCCGTATTTCCGGGACCCACACAGATACGCAGTATTTT. Its protein is CASSRISGTHTDTQYF.

V usage is TRBV10-2 and J usage is TRBJ1-6; tentatively, D is TRBD1 (6 bases). The germline gives CDR1 WSHSY, CDR2 SAAADI. The CDR3 loop spans 14 amino acids. Trimming cost V 3 bases and J 10 bases, with 13 bases left between them. In DNA, the CDR3 is TGCGCCAGCAGTGACAGGGGACCTGGATCACCCCTCCACTTT. Protein: CASSDRGPGSPLHF.

V and J are TRBV6-5 and TRBJ2-2; no reliable D call. Germline V gene sequence: CDR1 MNHEY, CDR2 SVGAGI. V lost 7 bases and J lost 4, with 16 bases in between. The CDR3 is 15 residues long. The CDR3 DNA reads as TGTGCCAGCACCATTAGTGGGGTTGCCACCGGGGAGCTGTTTTTT. Protein product: CASTISGVATGELFF.

This clone was counted only a few times. At the DNA level, this CDR3 is encoded by other sequences in the same sample as well. This sequence joins TRBV27 and TRBJ2-7; 10 nucleotides line up with TRBD2. V trimming: 5 bases; J trimming: 4 bases; junction bases outside the gene matches: 2. Germline V CDR1 and CDR2: MNHEY, SMNVEV (reference sequence). This CDR3 has 13 amino acids. CDR3 protein: CASSSGGAYEQYF. The CDR3 nucleotides are TGTGCCAGCAGTAGCGGGGGGGCTTACGAGCAGTACTTC.

The chain combines TRBV28 with TRBJ1-2; D possibly corresponds to TRBD1 (5 bases). V lost 7 bases and J lost 8, with 26 bases in between. The length of the CDR3 is 16 residues. The germline CDR1 and CDR2 sequences are MDHEN and SYDVKM. Here the CDR3 reads CASTQLAGTFSGGYTF. As DNA, the CDR3 is TGTGCCAGCACCCAACTAGCCGGGACCTTTTCTGGAGGCTACACCTTC.

The V gene is TRBV20-1, the J gene TRBJ2-1, with D tentatively TRBD1 or TRBD2 (5 bases each). Trimming left V 0 bases short and J 13 bases short, with 10 bases between. CDR3 length: 11 amino acids. Germline values: CDR1 DFQATT, CDR2 SNEGSKA (reference sequence). CDR3 sequence (DNA): TGCAGTGCTAGAGATACGGGACCCCAGTTCTTC. Protein: CSARDTGPQFF.

This sequence joins TRBV6-1 and TRBJ1-6, with 7 positions matching TRBD1. Per the germline V gene, CDR1 is MNHNS and CDR2 is SASEGT. The V segment lost 2 bases and the J segment 16 bases; nucleotides outside the gene matches: 8. The CDR3 has 13 amino acids. The CDR3 DNA reads TGTGCCAGCAGTGAAAGGCAGGGACAGAGGCTCCACTTT. The encoded protein is CASSERQGQRLHF.